One sample yielded the 2 T cell receptor beta chains listed below, sequenced in a study of blood T cell repertoires in COVID-19 (dated by TCRdb to the early 2020s). Receptor libraries were prepared by the immunoSEQ multiplex PCR assay. The immuneACCESS repertoire file appears here via TCRdb, limited to in-frame rearrangements. These files lack a portion of the clones; in checked studies, under half of the deficit traces to unresolved V genes, and the cause of the others is not known. This sample comprises fewer than 90,000 clones, approximately 90% of them detected only once. Of the sample, 15% is held by the ten largest clones. The specimen was peripheral blood. Every receptor here comes from a male donor with acute or convalescent COVID-19.

This CDR3 is CASSLLGTSENEQFF. CDR3 in DNA: TGTGCCAGCAGTTTACTCGGGACTAGCGAGAATGAGCAGTTCTTC. The rearrangement uses TRBV27 and TRBJ2-1, with TRBD2 matching over 10 bases. The CDR3 sequence is 15 residues long. After removal of 2 bases from V and 7 bases from J, the junction contained 5 bases not matched to a gene. Per the germline V gene, CDR1 is MNHEY and CDR2 is SMNVEV (reference sequence).

CDR3 amino acids: CASTTLNPQGNEQFF. CDR3 sequence (DNA): TGTGCCAGCACCACCCTAAACCCACAGGGTAATGAGCAGTTCTTC. This chain uses TRBV5-6 with TRBJ2-1, with D possibly being TRBD1 (6 bases). Looked up from germline, CDR1 is SGHDT and CDR2 is YYEEEE. Trimming stripped 6 bases from V and 7 bases from J, with 20 bases between. The CDR3 is made up of 15 amino acids.